The rows below give T cell receptor beta chains drawn from one sample of a study of cytomegalovirus exposure and HLA in healthy donors. The repertoire was sequenced with immunoSEQ multiplex PCR; TCRdb's copy has only in-frame clones and lacks some. This sample has 110,000 or so clones, with 65% to 85% found just once. The sample comprised PBMCs. These receptors were taken from a man aged 45-60 years in good health and CMV-seropositive. Each CDR3 is given with its conserved first and last residue. The order of the fields is D gene, clone size, V gene, J gene, CDR3 DNA, CDR3 protein. A D gene is named only where the DNA matches it firmly. The listing skips clone size in some rows; elsewhere it reads once, few, many or a size class.

d_gene: TRBD2; abundance: -; v_gene: TRBV5-6; j_gene: TRBJ2-3; CDR3nt: TGTGCCAGCTGGACTAGCGGGGGAGATACGCAGTATTTT; CDR3aa: CASWTSGGDTQYF
d_gene: TRBD1; abundance: -; v_gene: TRBV6-1; j_gene: TRBJ1-2; CDR3nt: TGTGCCAGCACCATGACAGGGAACTATGGCTACACCTTC; CDR3aa: CASTMTGNYGYTF
d_gene: TRBD2; abundance: -; v_gene: TRBV19; j_gene: TRBJ2-1; CDR3nt: TGTGCCAGTAGTATAGACGGGACTAGCGGGAGGAATGAGCAGTTCTTC; CDR3aa: CASSIDGTSGRNEQFF
d_gene: -; abundance: -; v_gene: TRBV28; j_gene: TRBJ2-3; CDR3nt: TGTGCCAGCAGTCAAGTCGGGACTAGCACAGATACGCAGTATTTT; CDR3aa: CASSQVGTSTDTQYF
d_gene: -; abundance: -; v_gene: TRBV5-1; j_gene: TRBJ2-1; CDR3nt: TGCGCCAGCAGCTTGCAGGGGACCTACAATGAGCAGTTCTTC; CDR3aa: CASSLQGTYNEQFF
d_gene: TRBD2; abundance: once; v_gene: TRBV14; j_gene: TRBJ2-7; CDR3nt: TGTGCCAGCAGCCAAGGGGGTAGCGGGAGGGCCGCCGAGCAGTACTTC; CDR3aa: CASSQGGSGRAAEQYF
d_gene: TRBD2; abundance: few; v_gene: TRBV29-1; j_gene: TRBJ2-7; CDR3nt: TGCAGCGTTGAAGTACTAGCGGGGGAATCCTACGAGCAGTACTTC; CDR3aa: CSVEVLAGESYEQYF
d_gene: TRBD1; abundance: -; v_gene: TRBV19; j_gene: TRBJ1-2; CDR3nt: TGTGCCAGTAGTCTTCAGACAGGGGTGGACTATGGCTACACCTTC; CDR3aa: CASSLQTGVDYGYTF
d_gene: TRBD1; abundance: -; v_gene: TRBV28; j_gene: TRBJ2-7; CDR3nt: TGTGCCAGCAGTTATTCGACAGGGTTCTACGAGCAGTACTTC; CDR3aa: CASSYSTGFYEQYF
d_gene: -; abundance: -; v_gene: TRBV27; j_gene: TRBJ2-5; CDR3nt: TGTGCCAGCAGTTTAGGAGACAGAAAGGAGACCCAGTACTTC; CDR3aa: CASSLGDRKETQYF
d_gene: -; abundance: -; v_gene: TRBV7-9; j_gene: TRBJ1-1; CDR3nt: TGTGCCAGCAGCCCTAGGCAGGGTGGGAACACTGAAGCTTTCTTT; CDR3aa: CASSPRQGGNTEAFF
d_gene: TRBD1; abundance: -; v_gene: TRBV5-1; j_gene: TRBJ2-1; CDR3nt: TGCGCCAGCAGCTCATTGACAGGGGGCGCCAACAATGAGCAGTTCTTC; CDR3aa: CASSSLTGGANNEQFF
d_gene: -; abundance: -; v_gene: TRBV7-2; j_gene: TRBJ2-2; CDR3nt: TGTGCCAGCAGCTTAGTCGGCAGCTTAGCCACCGGGGAGCTGTTTTTT; CDR3aa: CASSLVGSLATGELFF
d_gene: -; abundance: -; v_gene: TRBV27; j_gene: TRBJ1-2; CDR3nt: TGTGCCAGCAGTTCACTACAGGGCCCGCTCTACACCTTC; CDR3aa: CASSSLQGPLYTF